This TCR beta chain was found in a study of control samples from healthy donors and cancer patients. V was trimmed by 0 bases and J by 0 bases, leaving 10 bases between them. The germline V gene has CDR1 SGHNT and CDR2 YYREEE (reference sequence). The CDR3 runs 15 residues. Repertoires were generated with immunoSEQ multiplex PCR, while TCRdb's copy carries only in-frame clones and drops some. The data contain tens of thousands of clones, approximately 89% of them singletons. The rearrangement links TRBV5-4 to TRBJ2-7; a possible D gene is TRBD2 (5 bases). Sequenced sample: PBMCs. The TCR was taken from a man in his forties with colorectal cancer. Here the CDR3 DNA reads TGTGCCAGCAGCTTGGGGGCTAGCCTCTCCTACGAGCAGTACTTC. Residues: CASSLGASLSYEQYF. Together with reference TRBV5-4 and TRBJ2-7, the CDR3 gives the full variable domain: ETGVTQSPTHLIKTRGQQVTLRCSSQSGHNTVSWYQQALGQGPQFIFQYYREEENGRGNFPPRFSGLQFPNYSSELNVNALELDDSALYLCASSLGASLSYEQYFGPGTRLTVT.